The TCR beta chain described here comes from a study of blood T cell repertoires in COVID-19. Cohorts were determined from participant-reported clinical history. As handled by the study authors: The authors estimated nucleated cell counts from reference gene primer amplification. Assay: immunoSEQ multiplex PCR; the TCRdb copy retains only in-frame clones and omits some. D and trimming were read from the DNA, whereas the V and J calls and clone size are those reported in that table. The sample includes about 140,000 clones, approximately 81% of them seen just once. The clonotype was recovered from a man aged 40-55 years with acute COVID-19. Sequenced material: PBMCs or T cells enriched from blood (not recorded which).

CDR3 DNA: TGTGCCTGGAGTTTACTCAGGGACTATGGCTACACCTTC. Its protein is CAWSLLRDYGYTF. V and J are TRBV30 and TRBJ1-2, with D perhaps TRBD1 (5 bases). Trimming removed 2 bases at V and 3 bases at J, with 10 bases between. This CDR3 comprises 13 residues. Germline V gene lookup returns CDR1 GTSNPN and CDR2 SVGIG (reference sequence). Full variable domain (outside the CDR3, taken from reference TRBV30 and TRBJ1-2): SQTIHQWPATLVQPVGSPLSLECTVEGTSNPNLYWYRQAAGRGLQLLFYSVGIGQISSEVPQNLSASRPQDRQFILSSKKLLLSDSGFYLCAWSLLRDYGYTFGSGTRLTVV.